A single sample is the source of the 32 T cell receptor beta chains below, sequenced in a study of blood T cell repertoires in COVID-19. Only in-frame clones appear in the TCRdb table, and some are missing; sequencing was by immunoSEQ multiplex PCR. This table has hundreds of thousands of clones, around 88% appearing once. Sequenced sample: peripheral blood. These receptors were taken from a young woman with acute or convalescent COVID-19.

The rearrangement uses TRBV7-8 and TRBJ1-3, with TRBD1 matching 10 bases. Germline V gives CDR1 SGHVS, CDR2 FQNEAQ. With V trimmed by 1 base and J by 4 bases, 7 bases remained unmatched. This CDR3 is 17 amino acids long. The CDR3 sequence is CASSLVAGQGSGNTIYF. For the CDR3, the DNA is TGTGCCAGCAGCTTAGTGGCGGGACAGGGGTCAGGAAACACCATATATTTT.

The V gene is TRBV6-5, the J gene TRBJ2-2, with TRBD2 matching over 7 bases. There are 16 residues in the CDR3. CDR1 is MNHEY and CDR2 is SVGAGI in the germline V gene. V lost 0 bases and J lost 5; bases outside the gene matches: 6. In nucleotides, the CDR3 is TGTGCCAGCAGTTACTCGAGGGGCGGGAGAACCGGGGAGCTGTTTTTT. Protein product: CASSYSRGGRTGELFF.

The chain carries TRBV10-2 and TRBJ1-5; the match to TRBD1 covers 7 bases. The germline gives CDR1 WSHSY, CDR2 SAAADI. J lost 5 bases, V lost 6 bases, and 7 bases had no gene match. The CDR3 loop spans 14 amino acids. CDR3 nucleotide sequence: TGCGCCAGCAGCCCCACCACAGGGGATCAGCCCCAGCATTTT. It encodes CASSPTTGDQPQHF.

This chain joins TRBV6-5 and TRBJ2-3; 9 nucleotides line up with TRBD2. This CDR3 contains 15 residues. The germline V gene encodes CDR1 MNHEY and CDR2 SVGAGI. V shed 7 bases and J 5 bases; nucleotides not matched to a gene: 10. This CDR3 reads CASTTGGGGGDTQYF. The CDR3 DNA reads TGTGCCAGCACCACGGGCGGGGGGGGCGGAGATACGCAGTATTTT.

The chain is built from TRBV11-2 and TRBJ2-7, with a possible D match to TRBD1 (5 bases). V lost 3 bases to trimming and J lost 3 bases, with 12 bases between them. CDR3 length: 14 residues. Looked up from germline, CDR1 is SGHAT and CDR2 is FQNNGV. The CDR3 region is CASSLPGNYYEQYF. The CDR3 nucleotides are TGTGCCAGCAGCTTGCCAGGGAACTACTACGAGCAGTACTTC. Full variable domain (rest looked up from reference TRBV11-2 and TRBJ2-7): EAGVAQSPRYKIIEKRQSVAFWCNPISGHATLYWYQQILGQGPKLLIQFQNNGVVDDSQLPKDRFSAERLKGVDSTLKIQPAKLEDSAVYLCASSLPGNYYEQYFGPGTRLTVT.

The chain employs TRBV24-1 and TRBJ2-5, with D perhaps TRBD1 (5 bases). The CDR3 is 16 residues long. V lost 4 bases to trimming and J lost 4 bases, with 18 bases between them. The germline CDR1 and CDR2 sequences are KGHDR and SFDVKD. CDR3 in amino acids: CATSDPSVEGVETQYF. CDR3 in DNA: TGTGCCACCAGTGACCCCTCGGTGGAAGGGGTAGAGACCCAGTACTTC.

The chain couples TRBV30 to TRBJ1-2; 8 bases map to TRBD1. Germline V lookup: CDR1 GTSNPN, CDR2 SVGIG (reference sequence). This CDR3 spans 16 amino acids. J lost 0 bases, V lost 4 bases, and 10 bases had no gene match. The CDR3 reads CAWTPGGAGSNYGYTF. CDR3 DNA sequence: TGTGCCTGGACTCCAGGGGGCGCGGGTTCTAACTATGGCTACACCTTC.

The table lists this clone with a count of one. This sequence joins TRBV19 and TRBJ1-2, with TRBD1 matching over 7 bases. V was clipped by 3 bases and J by 5 bases; unmatched bases: 9. Germline V gene sequence: CDR1 LNHDA, CDR2 SQIVND (reference sequence). The CDR3 is 15 amino acids. The CDR3 DNA is TGTGCCAGTAGTATCAGCCAGGGGGATATGTATGGCTACACCTTC. Amino acid sequence: CASSISQGDMYGYTF.

This chain links TRBV27 with TRBJ2-1, with no clear D. Trimming took 5 bases from V and 0 from J, leaving 8 bases between them. The length of the CDR3 is 14 residues. Germline V lookup: CDR1 MNHEY, CDR2 SMNVEV (reference sequence). This CDR3 is CASSQAHSYNEQFF. The CDR3, as DNA: TGTGCCAGCAGTCAAGCGCACTCCTACAATGAGCAGTTCTTC.

This chain connects TRBV28 to TRBJ1-1; D unclear. Deletions cut 3 bases from V and 6 bases from J, with 8 bases between. This CDR3 is 12 amino acids long. CDR1 and CDR2 (germline): MDHEN, SYDVKM. CDR3 in DNA: TGTGCCAGCAGTTTCCCTAACTCTGAAGCTTTCTTT. Its protein product is CASSFPNSEAFF.

This chain joins TRBV27 and TRBJ1-2; 9 nucleotides agree with TRBD1. V shed 6 bases and J 10 bases; nucleotides not matched to a gene: 12. The CDR3 is 14 amino acids. The germline CDR1 and CDR2 sequences are MNHEY and SMNVEV (reference sequence). The CDR3 DNA reads as TGTGCCAGCAGGAGTACAGGGGGCGTTTTACTCTACACCTTC. Amino acids: CASRSTGGVLLYTF.

V gene TRBV19 combines with J gene TRBJ1-2, with 8 bases fitting TRBD1. J lost 4 bases, V lost 7 bases, and 14 bases had no gene match. CDR1 LNHDA and CDR2 SQIVND come from the germline V gene (reference sequence). CDR3 length: 16 amino acids. CDR3: CASTYHHRGSPYGYTF. In DNA form, the CDR3 reads TGTGCCAGTACCTATCATCACAGGGGGTCCCCCTATGGCTACACCTTC. Full variable domain (missing parts from reference TRBV19 and TRBJ1-2): DGGITQSPKYLFRKEGQNVTLSCEQNLNHDAMYWYRQDPGQGLRLIYYSQIVNDFQKGDIAEGYSVSREKKESFPLTVTSAQKNPTAFYLCASTYHHRGSPYGYTFGSGTRLTVV.

The J gene is TRBJ2-5, the V gene TRBV19; the D gene is possibly TRBD1 (6 bases). CDR1 LNHDA and CDR2 SQIVND come from the germline V gene (reference sequence). The CDR3 runs 14 residues. Trimming took off 4 bases at V and 3 bases at J, with 12 bases between the two ends. DNA for the CDR3: TGTGCCAGTAGTAAGGGGGTCCCTAAAGAGACCCAGTACTTC. Translating it yields CASSKGVPKETQYF.

The chain is built from TRBV2 and TRBJ2-7; TRBD2 might be the D (7 bases). The V end lost 4 bases, the J end lost 3 bases, and 25 bases lay between the germline ends. Germline CDR1 SNHLY, CDR2 FYNNEI. The CDR3 runs to 18 residues. The CDR3 sequence is CASSVRGGVPPRYYEQYF. CDR3 in DNA: TGTGCCAGCAGTGTAAGGGGGGGGGTCCCCCCCCGCTACTACGAGCAGTACTTC.

The rearrangement joins TRBV19 to TRBJ2-2, with 9 bases lining up with TRBD1. Germline V gene lookup returns CDR1 LNHDA and CDR2 SQIVND (reference sequence). Germline trimming cut 9 bases from V and 6 bases from J; bases unmatched to any gene: 8. The CDR3 is 14 residues long. CDR3 loop: CASGWRQGAGELFF. The CDR3 DNA sequence: TGTGCCAGCGGGTGGAGACAGGGGGCCGGGGAGCTGTTTTTT.

This clone showed up just a few times. This chain joins TRBV2 and TRBJ1-2; unclear D gene. V lost 5 bases and J 1 base, leaving 17 bases between the germline ends. In germline, CDR1 is SNHLY, CDR2 FYNNEI. The CDR3 loop spans 16 amino acids. The CDR3 loop is CASSQTGRTFNYGYTF. Here the CDR3 DNA reads TGTGCCAGCAGTCAAACTGGTCGAACCTTTAACTATGGCTACACCTTC.

The CDR3 loop reads CASRRSGGAGYEQFF. DNA for the CDR3: TGTGCCAGCAGGCGAAGCGGGGGGGCGGGTTATGAGCAGTTCTTC. The rearrangement joins TRBV28 to TRBJ2-1, with 10 nucleotides matching TRBD2. V gave up 6 bases and J gave up 8 bases; unmatched junction bases: 10. This CDR3 region has 15 residues. In germline, CDR1 is MDHEN, CDR2 SYDVKM.

The chain links TRBV4-2 to TRBJ2-5; a weak D match, TRBD1 (5 bases). The CDR3 extends over 17 amino acids. The germline V and J ends were trimmed by 1 base and 2 bases, with 17 bases remaining between them. The V gene's germline CDR1 is LGHNA and CDR2 YNFKEQ. The CDR3 protein is CASSQGMGGSGQETQYF. The CDR3 DNA reads as TGTGCCAGCAGCCAAGGTATGGGCGGATCAGGGCAAGAGACCCAGTACTTC.

V gene TRBV7-3 combines with J gene TRBJ2-5; TRBD2 might be the D (5 bases). V was trimmed by 5 bases and J by 5 bases, leaving 21 bases between them. The CDR3 sequence is 16 residues long. Looked up from germline, CDR1 is SGHTA and CDR2 is FQGTGA. The CDR3 region is CASSPGSFGVGETQYF. CDR3 DNA sequence: TGTGCCAGCAGCCCCGGAAGTTTCGGGGTGGGCGAGACCCAGTACTTC.

This clone was seen once. CDR3 region: CASSWGRQGREKLFF. CDR3 bases: TGTGCCAGCAGTTGGGGAAGACAGGGAAGGGAAAAACTGTTTTTT. The chain links TRBV6-2 or TRBV6-3 to TRBJ1-4; TRBD1 matches 7 bases. Germline trimming cut 4 bases from V and 8 bases from J; bases unmatched to any gene: 10. CDR1 is MNHEY, CDR2 SVGEGT, per germline. The CDR3 consists of 15 residues.

This rearrangement joins TRBV5-1 to TRBJ2-3; D gene ambiguous. This CDR3 has 14 amino acids. Germline V CDR1 and CDR2: SGHRS, YFSETQ. The V and J ends lost 3 bases and 3 bases respectively, with 11 bases between them. CDR3 sequence (DNA): TGCGCCAGCAGCTCCTCCCACTTTACAGATACGCAGTATTTT. Its protein product is CASSSSHFTDTQYF.

The chain employs TRBV2 and TRBJ1-5; D remains ambiguous. V dropped 2 bases and J dropped 4 bases, with 9 bases sitting between them. This CDR3 region has 14 residues. CDR1 is SNHLY, CDR2 FYNNEI, per germline. CDR3 nucleotide sequence: TGTGCCAGCAGTGAAAGTTCGGGTAATCAGCCCCAGCATTTT. Protein sequence: CASSESSGNQPQHF. Full variable domain (outside the CDR3, taken from reference TRBV2 and TRBJ1-5): EPEVTQTPSHQVTQMGQEVILRCVPISNHLYFYWYRQILGQKVEFLVSFYNNEISEKSEIFDDQFSVERPDGSNFTLKIRSTKLEDSAMYFCASSESSGNQPQHFGDGTRLSIL.

V is TRBV5-4 and J is TRBJ1-1, with D perhaps TRBD1 (5 bases). This CDR3 has 14 amino acids. V was cut by 4 bases and J by 5 bases, with 15 bases left in between. The germline V gene has CDR1 SGHNT and CDR2 YYREEE (reference sequence). The CDR3 protein is CASSHRQFSTEAFF. The CDR3 DNA reads TGTGCCAGCAGCCACAGACAGTTTAGTACTGAAGCTTTCTTT.

V and J are TRBV19 and TRBJ2-2, with D possibly matching TRBD2 (7 bases). Per germline, CDR1 LNHDA and CDR2 SQIVND (reference sequence). This CDR3 is 15 amino acids long. The V gene lost 1 base and the J gene lost 6 bases, with 12 bases spanning the gap. The CDR3 sequence is CASSIGGGDSGELFF. In nucleotides, the CDR3 is TGTGCCAGTAGTATAGGAGGGGGGGACTCCGGGGAGCTGTTTTTT.

Only one count was recorded for this clone. The rearrangement joins TRBV10-3 to TRBJ2-3; D unclear. CDR1 and CDR2 from the germline V gene are ENHRY and SYGVKD. V was shortened by 6 bases and J by 0 bases, with 10 bases between the two germline ends. The CDR3 has 14 amino acids. The DNA for the CDR3 is TGTGCCATCAGCGGAACTACTAGCACAGATACGCAGTATTTT. As protein: CAISGTTSTDTQYF.

The chain is built from TRBV28 and TRBJ1-5; D is undetermined. The ends were cut back, 4 bases at V and 0 bases at J, with 7 bases in the middle. Germline CDR1 reads MDHEN; CDR2 reads SYDVKM. The length of the CDR3 is 14 residues. CDR3 region: CASSSTVSNQPQHF. The CDR3 DNA reads as TGTGCCAGCAGTTCAACAGTTAGCAATCAGCCCCAGCATTTT.

This chain links TRBV2 with TRBJ2-3; 7 bases map to TRBD2. V lost 4 bases to trimming and J lost 1 base; unmatched junction nucleotides: 5. CDR1 and CDR2 (germline): SNHLY, FYNNEI. The CDR3 length is 15 residues. The CDR3 coding sequence is TGTGCCAGCAGTGCCCCTCGGGGGGGCACAGATACGCAGTATTTT. This encodes CASSAPRGGTDTQYF.

V gene TRBV19 combines with J gene TRBJ2-1; TRBD2 matches 12 bases. There are 13 residues in the CDR3. The germline V gene has CDR1 LNHDA and CDR2 SQIVND (reference sequence). V was pared by 9 bases and J by 8 bases, with 5 bases of the junction left unmatched. The CDR3 DNA reads as TGTGCCAGCAAGACTAGCGGGGGATATGAGCAGTTCTTC. Encoded protein: CASKTSGGYEQFF.

The V gene is TRBV2, the J gene TRBJ1-1; TRBD1 matches 9 bases. Germline V gene sequence: CDR1 SNHLY, CDR2 FYNNEI. The junction had 4 bases not matched to a gene; V was cut back by 5 bases and J by 3 bases. CDR3 length: 14 residues. The DNA for the CDR3 is TGTGCCAGCAGTTTACAGGGGGCGGACACTGAAGCTTTCTTT. This encodes CASSLQGADTEAFF.

This chain uses TRBV28 with TRBJ2-3; no definite D call. V was clipped by 3 bases and J by 3 bases, with 7 bases between them. CDR1 MDHEN and CDR2 SYDVKM come from the germline V gene. This CDR3 is 13 amino acids long. The DNA of the CDR3 is TGTGCCAGCAGTTTGTCCGGGACAGATACGCAGTATTTT. Protein product: CASSLSGTDTQYF.

The V gene is TRBV19, the J gene TRBJ1-5; 8 nucleotides agree with TRBD1. The CDR3 extends over 14 amino acids. Looked up from germline, CDR1 is LNHDA and CDR2 is SQIVND (reference sequence). V shed 7 bases and J 5 bases; nucleotides not matched to a gene: 7. In DNA form, the CDR3 reads TGTGCCAGTAATGGGGACAGGAGTTATCAGCCCCAGCATTTT. It specifies CASNGDRSYQPQHF.

This sequence joins TRBV11-2 and TRBJ2-1, with 8 bases lining up with TRBD1. The CDR3 has 16 amino acids. With V trimmed by 5 bases and J by 0 bases, 6 bases remained unmatched. Germline V lookup: CDR1 SGHAT, CDR2 FQNNGV. CDR3 DNA sequence: TGTGCCAGCAGCCTCCGGACAGGGAGCTCCTACAATGAGCAGTTCTTC. This codes for CASSLRTGSSYNEQFF.